This entry lists 24 T cell receptor beta chains sequenced from one sample in a study of blood T cell repertoires in COVID-19. Sequenced by immunoSEQ multiplex PCR; TCRdb stores in-frame clones only, minus some. The profile shows 250,000 to 300,000 clones, about nine tenths of them singletons. Sequencing was done on a sample of PBMCs or T cells enriched from blood (not recorded which). These receptors came from a woman aged 40 to 55 who had recovered from COVID-19.

V is TRBV5-5 and J is TRBJ1-2; 9 bases are a match to TRBD1. The CDR3 is made up of 14 amino acids. From germline, CDR1 is SGHKS and CDR2 YYEKEE (reference sequence). V lost 3 bases and J lost 4; bases outside the gene matches: 4. CDR3 protein: CASSSRGQGYGYTF. CDR3 nucleotide sequence: TGTGCCAGCAGCTCGCGGGGACAGGGCTATGGCTACACCTTC.

The chain couples TRBV5-1 to TRBJ1-1, with TRBD1 as a possible D gene (6 bases). V was clipped by 2 bases and J by 7 bases, with 12 bases between them. The CDR3 runs to 13 residues. The germline V gene has CDR1 SGHRS and CDR2 YFSETQ. The DNA for the CDR3 is TGCGCCAGCAGCTTCGGGGGGCTGGGTGAAGCTTTCTTT. Translation gives CASSFGGLGEAFF.

The rearrangement joins TRBV12-3 or TRBV12-4 to TRBJ2-3; 8 bases map to TRBD2. Unmatched junction bases numbered 9, after V lost 8 bases and J lost 8 bases. This CDR3 is built from 13 residues. The CDR3 region has the DNA TGTGCCAGCGGGGACTCCGGGGGGGGTACGCAGTATTTT. Residues: CASGDSGGGTQYF.

This chain uses TRBV24-1 with TRBJ1-3; D is possibly TRBD1 (6 bases). The CDR3 length is 14 residues. Trimming removed 0 bases at V and 8 bases at J, with 10 bases between. Per germline, CDR1 KGHDR and CDR2 SFDVKD. The CDR3 reads CATSDLPGADTIYF. CDR3 DNA sequence: TGTGCCACCAGTGATTTGCCAGGGGCGGACACCATATATTTT.

The chain has TRBV27 and TRBJ2-2; 8 nucleotides line up with TRBD2. The CDR3 runs to 17 residues. V lost 5 bases and J lost 7; bases outside the gene matches: 15. Per the germline V gene, CDR1 is MNHEY and CDR2 is SMNVEV (reference sequence). DNA for the CDR3: TGTGCCAGCAGTCCCTCCGGTTCGGGAGGGCTAATCGGGGAGCTGTTTTTT. It codes for CASSPSGSGGLIGELFF.

V usage is TRBV10-3 and J usage is TRBJ1-1; 7 nucleotides agree with TRBD1. This CDR3 is built from 13 residues. The germline CDR1 and CDR2 sequences are ENHRY and SYGVKD. V shed 3 bases and J 6 bases; nucleotides not matched to a gene: 4. Written as DNA, the CDR3 is TGTGCCATCAGTGAAACGGGACAGTCTGAAGCTTTCTTT. Residues: CAISETGQSEAFF.

The chain employs TRBV5-8 and TRBJ2-7, with TRBD2 matching over 8 bases. The CDR3 spans 15 residues. V shed 0 bases, J shed 5 bases, and the junction held 7 bases outside the gene matches. Per the germline V gene, CDR1 is SGHTS and CDR2 is YDEGEE. CDR3 nucleotides: TGTGCCAGCAGCTTGGCCGGGACTAGTTATCACGAGCAGTACTTC. As protein: CASSLAGTSYHEQYF.

The chain joins TRBV5-6 to TRBJ2-5; 8 bases align to TRBD2. This CDR3 spans 16 amino acids. In germline, CDR1 is SGHDT, CDR2 YYEEEE. J gave up 9 bases and V 4 bases, and 17 bases lay outside the gene matches. DNA of the CDR3: TGTGCCAGCAGCCCACTGCGGGGGGCCTACTGGTCGGCCCAGTACTTC. Encoded protein: CASSPLRGAYWSAQYF.

The chain links TRBV2 to TRBJ1-2; D might be TRBD1 (6 bases). Germline CDR1 reads SNHLY; CDR2 reads FYNNEI. Trimming took off 8 bases at V and 4 bases at J, with 17 bases between the two ends. The CDR3 totals 14 residues. The CDR3 DNA is TGTGCCAGCTCAAAGGGGGATTTCCGCTATGGCTACACCTTC. Translated: CASSKGDFRYGYTF.

This clone was seen just once. The rearrangement joins TRBV5-6 to TRBJ1-2; D gene ambiguous. This CDR3 has 14 residues. Germline CDR1 and CDR2: SGHDT and YYEEEE. V lost 0 bases and J 4 bases, leaving 10 bases between the germline ends. The CDR3 is CASSLAREVYGYTF. The CDR3 DNA follows: TGTGCCAGCAGCTTGGCCCGGGAGGTCTATGGCTACACCTTC. The full variable domain, completed using reference TRBV5-6 and TRBJ1-2, is DAGVTQSPTHLIKTRGQQVTLRCSPKSGHDTVSWYQQALGQGPQFIFQYYEEEERQRGNFPDRFSGHQFPNYSSELNVNALLLGDSALYLCASSLAREVYGYTFGSGTRLTVV.

V and J are TRBV18 and TRBJ1-3; D not resolved. CDR1 KGHSH and CDR2 LQKENI come from the germline V gene. The CDR3 extends over 16 amino acids. Trimming removed 3 bases from V and 0 bases from J, with 12 bases in between. CDR3 sequence (DNA): TGTGCCAGCTCACCGCCAGAAACCCTCTCTGGAAACACCATATATTTT. It codes for CASSPPETLSGNTIYF.

The chain recombines TRBV9 with TRBJ2-5; 13 positions match TRBD2. The CDR3 runs 18 residues. Germline loops: CDR1 SGDLS, CDR2 YYNGEE. With 0 bases clipped from V and 2 bases from J, the junction kept 7 bases outside the gene matches. CDR3 sequence reads: CASSVGDMTSGGQETQYF. Written as DNA, the CDR3 is TGTGCCAGCAGCGTAGGGGATATGACTAGCGGGGGGCAAGAGACCCAGTACTTC.

This chain joins TRBV7-2 and TRBJ2-1, with D perhaps matching TRBD1 (7 bases). CDR1 and CDR2 from the germline V gene are SGHTA and FQGNSA. Between the trimmed V and J ends, which lost 2 bases and 6 bases, there was a span of 14 bases. The CDR3 runs to 15 residues. Here the CDR3 DNA reads TGTGCCAGCAGCTTACATCAGGGGGGATCCAATGAGCAGTTCTTC. This gives the protein CASSLHQGGSNEQFF.

The rearrangement joins TRBV3-1 (or the pseudogene TRBV3-2) to TRBJ2-7; D not resolved. The V gene's germline CDR1 is LGHDT and CDR2 YNNKEL (reference sequence). CDR3 length: 14 amino acids. The V end lost 0 bases, the J end lost 6 bases, and 12 bases lay between the germline ends. The DNA for the CDR3 is TGTGCCAGCAGCCAAGAGCCGTCCTACGGCGAGCAGTACTTC. Its translation is CASSQEPSYGEQYF.

The chain links TRBV30 to TRBJ1-3; no firm D call. The CDR3 covers 15 residues. The V and J ends lost 0 bases and 7 bases respectively, with 16 bases between them. Per germline, CDR1 GTSNPN and CDR2 SVGIG (reference sequence). Here the CDR3 DNA reads TGTGCCTGGAGTGTAAACAGCTCCCCGATGAACACCATATATTTT. Amino acid sequence: CAWSVNSSPMNTIYF.

The chain has TRBV11-2 and TRBJ2-7; the D gene is possibly TRBD2 (7 bases). Trimming cost V 3 bases and J 6 bases, with 15 bases left between them. The CDR3 length is 14 residues. The germline V gene has CDR1 SGHAT and CDR2 FQNNGV. CDR3: CASSFAGALIEQYF. The CDR3 DNA follows: TGTGCCAGCAGCTTCGCGGGGGCACTCATCGAGCAGTACTTC. The full variable domain, with the rest looked up from reference TRBV11-2 and TRBJ2-7, is EAGVAQSPRYKIIEKRQSVAFWCNPISGHATLYWYQQILGQGPKLLIQFQNNGVVDDSQLPKDRFSAERLKGVDSTLKIQPAKLEDSAVYLCASSFAGALIEQYFGPGTRLTVT.

V usage is TRBV5-4 and J usage is TRBJ1-1, with D maybe TRBD1 (5 bases). Trimming took 2 bases from V and 1 from J, leaving 9 bases between them. The CDR3 extends over 14 amino acids. Germline loops: CDR1 SGHNT, CDR2 YYREEE (reference sequence). CDR3 protein: CASSLGEGNTEAFF. CDR3 bases: TGTGCCAGCAGCTTAGGGGAAGGGAACACTGAAGCTTTCTTT.

The V and J genes are TRBV28 and TRBJ1-1; no firm D call. V was trimmed by 4 bases and J by 0 bases, leaving 12 bases between them. The CDR3 consists of 15 residues. Germline CDR1 and CDR2: MDHEN and SYDVKM. CDR3 residues: CASSSPPGMNTEAFF. The DNA of the CDR3 is TGTGCCAGCAGTTCCCCCCCAGGCATGAACACTGAAGCTTTCTTT. Full variable domain (missing parts from reference TRBV28 and TRBJ1-1): DVKVTQSSRYLVKRTGEKVFLECVQDMDHENMFWYRQDPGLGLRLIYFSYDVKMKEKGDIPEGYSVSREKKERFSLILESASTNQTSMYLCASSSPPGMNTEAFFGQGTRLTVV.

The chain employs TRBV3-1 (or the pseudogene TRBV3-2) and TRBJ2-1, with 14 bases fitting TRBD2. The CDR3 is made up of 16 amino acids. In germline, CDR1 is LGHDT, CDR2 YNNKEL (reference sequence). V lost 6 bases to trimming and J lost 7 bases; unmatched junction nucleotides: 8. CDR3 coding DNA: TGTGCCAGCAGTCTATTGACTAGCGGGAGGGGGAATGAGCAGTTCTTC. It encodes CASSLLTSGRGNEQFF.

CDR3 nucleotides: TGTGCCAGCAGACTGGGACTAGCGGGAGGTTTCTCCTACAATGAGCAGTTCTTC. Translation: CASRLGLAGGFSYNEQFF. This chain uses TRBV27 with TRBJ2-1, with TRBD2 matching 15 bases. The V gene end was trimmed by 6 bases and the J gene end by 0 bases; junction bases not matched to a gene: 6. Germline V gene lookup returns CDR1 MNHEY and CDR2 SMNVEV (reference sequence). The CDR3 is 18 residues long.

This chain links TRBV4-2 with TRBJ2-2; the match to TRBD1 covers 7 bases. The V and J ends lost 0 bases and 7 bases, in that order; junction bases with no gene match: 2. The germline V gene encodes CDR1 LGHNA and CDR2 YNFKEQ. The CDR3 sequence is 14 residues long. This CDR3 is CASSQDTGVGELFF. The CDR3 coding sequence is TGTGCCAGCAGCCAAGATACAGGGGTCGGGGAGCTGTTTTTT.

Comment on this clone: Other DNA sequences in the same sample also yield this CDR3. The J gene is TRBJ2-1, the V gene TRBV5-1; the D is unclear. Trimming pared 2 bases from V and 6 bases from J, leaving 9 bases between. The CDR3 length is 13 residues. Germline V gene data show CDR1 as SGHRS and CDR2 as YFSETQ. CDR3 amino acids: CASSLTPGNEQFF. CDR3 in DNA: TGCGCCAGCAGCTTAACTCCGGGCAATGAGCAGTTCTTC.

V is TRBV6-1 and J is TRBJ1-2, with D uncertain. The V gene lost 1 base and the J gene lost 4 bases, with 7 bases spanning the gap. Germline V lookup: CDR1 MNHNS, CDR2 SASEGT. This CDR3 spans 13 amino acids. The CDR3 region is CASSEGTVYGYTF. The CDR3 DNA reads TGTGCCAGCAGTGAAGGAACAGTCTATGGCTACACCTTC.

As for this clone: The sample holds other DNA sequences that translate to the same CDR3. V is TRBV7-2 and J is TRBJ2-2, with 12 bases matching TRBD2. The CDR3 totals 18 residues. CDR1 and CDR2 (germline): SGHTA, FQGNSA. V dropped 1 base and J dropped 2; count of bases not matched to a gene: 5. The CDR3 loop is CASSLELAGGLNTGELFF. CDR3 sequence (DNA): TGTGCCAGCAGCTTAGAACTAGCGGGGGGCCTCAACACCGGGGAGCTGTTTTTT.